The source of this T cell receptor (beta chain) is a study of control samples from healthy donors and cancer patients. Data came from immunoSEQ multiplex PCR; TCRdb stores just in-frame clones and leaves some out. Of around 170,000 clones listed, 88% are singletons. Trimming shortened V by 7 bases and J by 7 bases, and 11 bases separated the two germline ends. The CDR3 length is 11 residues. CDR1 is SNHLY and CDR2 is FYNNEI in the germline V gene. The chain joins TRBV2 to TRBJ2-7, with TRBD2 as a possible D gene (5 bases). The sequence was obtained from a woman under 40 in good health. The source material was blood. This CDR3 is CASTRADEQYF. In DNA, the CDR3 is TGTGCCAGCACAAGAGCGGATGAGCAGTACTTC.